Listed below are T cell receptor beta chains from one sample, sequenced in a study of response to subunit inactivated influenza vaccine. TCRdb re-derived calls from the RT-PCR reads in MiXCR, one entry per CDR3 protein. Among about 480,000 distinct CDR3 sequences, less than 30% were seen once, and the ten largest hold around 2%. Material: CD4+ T cells sorted from PBMCs, obtained 4 to 6 days after vaccination. These receptors came from a man aged 45-60 years who received an inactivated influenza vaccine. Both conserved end residues are trimmed from each CDR3.

J gene,V gene,CDR3 protein
TRBJ2-7,TRBV29-1,SVASGAYEQY
TRBJ2-1,TRBV18,ASSPTGLGPRWDEQF
TRBJ2-7,TRBV7-9,ASAGTLGEAEQY
TRBJ2-5,TRBV7-2,ASSLSRTGRETQY
TRBJ2-7,TRBV20-1,SARWAGTYEQY
TRBJ1-6,TRBV24-1,ATSDAGWNSPLH
TRBJ1-5,TRBV4-3,ASSPRPRGQPQH
TRBJ2-3,TRBV27,ASSLYGPSTDTQY
TRBJ1-2,TRBV6-2/TRBV6-3,ASSLDSVYGYT
TRBJ2-7,TRBV6-2/TRBV6-3,ASSYSPDRGREYEQY
TRBJ2-1,TRBV7-3,ASSLRLAVYNEQF
TRBJ1-2,TRBV28,ASSLLQGLRYGYT
TRBJ2-7,TRBV7-8,ASSLNWASGTPTMGEQY
TRBJ1-1,TRBV20-1,SARGGGPNTEAF
TRBJ2-3,TRBV27,ASSAPTGLVRTDTQY
TRBJ2-5,TRBV7-2,ASSLRWDRGETQY
TRBJ1-1,TRBV7-2,ASSLGNRAF
TRBJ2-1,TRBV7-8,ASSYGTVQQF
TRBJ1-5,TRBV12-3/TRBV12-4,ASSLVPQPQH
TRBJ2-1,TRBV12-3/TRBV12-4,ASTPRGDNEQF
TRBJ2-5,TRBV7-2,ASSLGPPPETQY
TRBJ1-1,TRBV4-2,ASSQSRGLEAF
TRBJ1-5,TRBV7-2,ASSWGLQGLGQPQH
TRBJ2-1,TRBV7-2,ASSFRRGGLPEQF
TRBJ1-1,TRBV27,ASSFPRGRVMNTEAF
TRBJ2-2,TRBV5-1,ASSSASGNGELF
TRBJ2-7,TRBV5-1,ASSSTWGGSTYEQY
TRBJ2-5,TRBV29-1,SVGTSGRAETQY
TRBJ1-1,TRBV6-6,ASSYGRGTEAF
TRBJ2-1,TRBV4-1,ASSQEELAGAYNEQF
TRBJ2-2,TRBV7-9,ASSPRRTGENTGELF
TRBJ2-7,TRBV5-6,ASSLWTGVAYEQY
TRBJ2-1,TRBV6-2/TRBV6-3,ASSYPLGSGRPPVYNEQF